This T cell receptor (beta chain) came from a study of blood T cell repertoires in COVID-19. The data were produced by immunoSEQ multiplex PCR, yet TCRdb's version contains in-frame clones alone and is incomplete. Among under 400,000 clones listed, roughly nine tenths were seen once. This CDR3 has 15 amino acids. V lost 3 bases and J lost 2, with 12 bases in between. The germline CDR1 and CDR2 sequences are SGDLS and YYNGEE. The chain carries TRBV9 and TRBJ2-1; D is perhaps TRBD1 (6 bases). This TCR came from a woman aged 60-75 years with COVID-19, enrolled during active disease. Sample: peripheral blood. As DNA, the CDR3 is TGTGCCAGCAGCGCCCGACAGGCGACCTACAATGAGCAGTTCTTC. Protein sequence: CASSARQATYNEQFF.